A single sample is the source of the 13 T cell receptor beta chains below, sequenced in a study of blood T cell repertoires in COVID-19. Repertoires were generated with immunoSEQ multiplex PCR, while TCRdb's copy carries only in-frame clones and drops some. This table holds some 120,000 clones, around 87% found once. The sample was peripheral blood. The receptors were gathered from a woman in her sixties with acute or convalescent COVID-19.

This clone was recorded only once. The gene calls are TRBV5-4 and TRBJ2-1, with 10 bases lining up with TRBD2. The CDR3 loop spans 16 amino acids. The V and J ends lost 3 bases and 6 bases, in that order; junction bases with no gene match: 9. Germline V gene data show CDR1 as SGHNT and CDR2 as YYREEE (reference sequence). CDR3 amino acids: CASSSKAGGPPNEQFF. The CDR3 bases are TGTGCCAGCAGCTCAAAAGCGGGAGGGCCCCCCAATGAGCAGTTCTTC.

The V and J genes are TRBV5-1 and TRBJ1-1; D perhaps matches TRBD1 (5 bases). CDR3 size: 14 residues. The germline CDR1 and CDR2 sequences are SGHRS and YFSETQ. Trimming cost V 6 bases and J 1 base, with 13 bases left between them. The CDR3 DNA is TGCGCCAGCAACGGACCGGGGGGGAACACTGAAGCTTTCTTT. It is translated as CASNGPGGNTEAFF.

With regard to this clone: Other nucleotide sequences in the sample specify the same CDR3. The CDR3 sequence is CASSSGQLNTEAFF. The CDR3 bases are TGCGCCAGCAGCTCAGGACAGTTGAACACTGAAGCTTTCTTT. The chain is built from TRBV5-1 and TRBJ1-1; TRBD1 might be the D (6 bases). The CDR3 contains 14 residues. Germline CDR1 is SGHRS and CDR2 is YFSETQ. Trimming stripped 3 bases from V and 0 bases from J, with 9 bases between.

This clone was seen once. The chain links TRBV19 to TRBJ1-5, with a possible D match to TRBD1 (6 bases). CDR3 length equals 16 residues. V shed 3 bases and J shed 0 bases, with 12 bases lying between them. Per the germline V gene, CDR1 is LNHDA and CDR2 is SQIVND (reference sequence). CDR3 sequence: CASSIFGTRSNQPQHF. For the CDR3, the DNA is TGTGCCAGTAGTATTTTTGGGACACGTAGCAATCAGCCCCAGCATTTT. Combining the CDR3 with reference TRBV19 and TRBJ1-5 gives the whole variable domain DGGITQSPKYLFRKEGQNVTLSCEQNLNHDAMYWYRQDPGQGLRLIYYSQIVNDFQKGDIAEGYSVSREKKESFPLTVTSAQKNPTAFYLCASSIFGTRSNQPQHFGDGTRLSIL.

The chain recombines TRBV18 with TRBJ2-3; TRBD2 agrees at 7 bases. From germline, CDR1 is KGHSH and CDR2 LQKENI. The CDR3 totals 16 residues. The junction had 11 bases not matched to a gene; V was cut back by 4 bases and J by 4 bases. The CDR3 protein is CASSRTRTRGADTQYF. Here the CDR3 DNA reads TGTGCCAGCTCACGAACACGGACTAGAGGGGCAGATACGCAGTATTTT.

This chain joins TRBV19 and TRBJ1-1; 9 bases agree with TRBD1. CDR3 length equals 14 residues. Germline V gives CDR1 LNHDA, CDR2 SQIVND (reference sequence). V dropped 4 bases and J dropped 5; count of bases not matched to a gene: 5. Written as DNA, the CDR3 is TGTGCCAGTAGTAGGGGGGACAGGGCGACTGAAGCTTTCTTT. Its translation: CASSRGDRATEAFF.

J is TRBJ1-6 and V is TRBV12-5; a weak D match, TRBD1 (6 bases). The CDR3 has 13 amino acids. Trimming took 1 base from V and 14 from J, leaving 12 bases between them. CDR1 and CDR2 from the germline V gene are LGHNT and FRNRAP. The CDR3 sequence is CASGLDRVLTLHF. The CDR3 DNA follows: TGTGCTAGTGGTTTGGACAGGGTGTTGACCCTCCACTTT.

The chain has TRBV28 and TRBJ1-6, with TRBD1 as a possible D gene (6 bases). CDR1 is MDHEN, CDR2 SYDVKM, per germline. The CDR3 covers 15 residues. V lost 6 bases and J 3 bases, leaving 12 bases between the germline ends. The CDR3 DNA reads TGTGCCAGCAGCCCGGACAGCCTCTATAATTCACCCCTCCACTTT. Translating gives CASSPDSLYNSPLHF.

J is TRBJ1-2 and V is TRBV7-3; D possibly corresponds to TRBD1 (6 bases). The CDR3 has 14 residues. The germline gives CDR1 SGHTA, CDR2 FQGTGA. Trimming took 5 bases from V and 2 from J, leaving 12 bases between them. CDR3 amino acids: CASSPGTLNYGYTF. CDR3 coding DNA: TGTGCCAGCAGCCCCGGGACACTAAACTATGGCTACACCTTC.

As DNA, the CDR3 is TGTGCCAGCCGGATACAGGGGAACTATAATTCACCCCTCCACTTT. It yields the protein CASRIQGNYNSPLHF. V gene TRBV28 combines with J gene TRBJ1-6; 7 positions match TRBD1. V lost 8 bases and J lost 3; bases outside the gene matches: 7. This CDR3 comprises 15 residues. Germline loops: CDR1 MDHEN, CDR2 SYDVKM.

This chain connects TRBV24-1 to TRBJ2-1; D may be TRBD1 (5 bases). V lost 2 bases and J lost 10, with 14 bases in between. This CDR3 is 14 amino acids long. The germline V gene encodes CDR1 KGHDR and CDR2 SFDVKD. The CDR3 nucleotides are TGTGCCACCAGTGATTCAGGGTGGATAACCGAGCAGTTCTTC. This codes for CATSDSGWITEQFF.

V is TRBV10-3 and J is TRBJ1-5, with D perhaps TRBD1 (5 bases). The CDR3 covers 14 residues. V was clipped by 5 bases and J by 0 bases, with 8 bases between them. Germline V gene data show CDR1 as ENHRY and CDR2 as SYGVKD. This CDR3 reads CAISSTDSNQPQHF. Here the CDR3 DNA reads TGTGCCATCAGTTCGACAGATAGCAATCAGCCCCAGCATTTT.

V is TRBV28 and J is TRBJ2-3, with 9 positions matching TRBD1. Per the germline V gene, CDR1 is MDHEN and CDR2 is SYDVKM. The CDR3 runs 15 residues. V trimming: 6 bases; J trimming: 5 bases; junction bases outside the gene matches: 9. The CDR3 reads CASRKPGQGKDTQYF. Here the CDR3 DNA reads TGTGCCAGCAGAAAACCGGGACAGGGAAAAGATACGCAGTATTTT.